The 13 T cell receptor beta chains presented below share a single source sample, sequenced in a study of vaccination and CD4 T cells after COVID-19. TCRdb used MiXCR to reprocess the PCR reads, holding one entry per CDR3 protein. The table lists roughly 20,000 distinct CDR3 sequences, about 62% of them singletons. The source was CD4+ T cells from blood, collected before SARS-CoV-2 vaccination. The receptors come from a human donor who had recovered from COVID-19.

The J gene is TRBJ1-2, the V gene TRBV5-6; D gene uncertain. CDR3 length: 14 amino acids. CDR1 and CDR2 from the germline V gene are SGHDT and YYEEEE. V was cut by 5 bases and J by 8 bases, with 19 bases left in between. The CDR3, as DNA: TGTGCCAGCAGAAGACTACCTGTGACGGAAGGCTACACCTTC. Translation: CASRRLPVTEGYTF.

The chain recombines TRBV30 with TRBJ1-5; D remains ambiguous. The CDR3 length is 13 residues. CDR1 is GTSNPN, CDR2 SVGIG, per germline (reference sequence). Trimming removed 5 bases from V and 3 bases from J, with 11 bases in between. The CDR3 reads CAWAQGINQPQHF. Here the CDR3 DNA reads TGTGCCTGGGCACAAGGCATCAATCAGCCCCAGCATTTT.

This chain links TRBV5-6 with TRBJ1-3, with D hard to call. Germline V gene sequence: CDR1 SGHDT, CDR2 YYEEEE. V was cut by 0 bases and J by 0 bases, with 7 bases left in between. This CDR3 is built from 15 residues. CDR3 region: CASSLVGNSGNTIYF. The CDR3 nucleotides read TGTGCCAGCAGCTTGGTAGGGAACTCTGGAAACACCATATATTTT.

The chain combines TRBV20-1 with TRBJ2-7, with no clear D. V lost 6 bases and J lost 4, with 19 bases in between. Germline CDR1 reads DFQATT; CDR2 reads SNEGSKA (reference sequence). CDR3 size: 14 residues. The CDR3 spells CSAGYRSSPYEQYF. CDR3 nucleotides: TGCAGTGCGGGCTACAGATCGAGCCCTTACGAGCAGTACTTC.

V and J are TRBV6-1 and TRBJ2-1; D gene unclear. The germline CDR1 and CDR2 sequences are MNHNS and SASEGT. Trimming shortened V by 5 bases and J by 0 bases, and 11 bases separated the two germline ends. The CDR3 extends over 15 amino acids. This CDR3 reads CASSLTKSSYNEQFF. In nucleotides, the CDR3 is TGTGCCAGCAGTCTTACTAAGAGCTCCTACAATGAGCAGTTCTTC.

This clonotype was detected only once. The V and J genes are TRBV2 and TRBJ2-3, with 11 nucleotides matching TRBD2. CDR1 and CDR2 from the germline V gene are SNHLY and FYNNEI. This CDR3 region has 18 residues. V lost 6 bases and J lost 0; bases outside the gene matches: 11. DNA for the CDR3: TGTGCCAGCAGGAAACCGGGACTAGCGGCCGAGAGCACAGATACGCAGTATTTT. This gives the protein CASRKPGLAAESTDTQYF.

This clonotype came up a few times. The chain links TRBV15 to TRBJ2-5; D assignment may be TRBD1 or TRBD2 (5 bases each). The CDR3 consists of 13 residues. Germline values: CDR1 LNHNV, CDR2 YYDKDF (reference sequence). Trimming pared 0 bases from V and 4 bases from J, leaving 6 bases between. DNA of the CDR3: TGTGCCACCAGCAGAGATGGGACAGAGACCCAGTACTTC. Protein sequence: CATSRDGTETQYF.

CDR3: CSAGREADTGELFF. The CDR3, as DNA: TGCAGTGCCGGAAGGGAGGCGGACACCGGGGAGCTGTTTTTT. The chain links TRBV20-1 to TRBJ2-2; TRBD2 might be the D (6 bases). V was shortened by 6 bases and J by 3 bases, with 14 bases between the two germline ends. The CDR3 spans 14 residues. Looked up from germline, CDR1 is DFQATT and CDR2 is SNEGSKA (reference sequence).

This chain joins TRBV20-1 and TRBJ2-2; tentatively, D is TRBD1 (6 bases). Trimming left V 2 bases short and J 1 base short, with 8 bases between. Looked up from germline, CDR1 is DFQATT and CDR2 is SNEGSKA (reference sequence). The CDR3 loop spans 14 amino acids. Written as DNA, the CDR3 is TGCAGTGCTAGATTGACAGGGAACACCGGGGAGCTGTTTTTT. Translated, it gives CSARLTGNTGELFF.

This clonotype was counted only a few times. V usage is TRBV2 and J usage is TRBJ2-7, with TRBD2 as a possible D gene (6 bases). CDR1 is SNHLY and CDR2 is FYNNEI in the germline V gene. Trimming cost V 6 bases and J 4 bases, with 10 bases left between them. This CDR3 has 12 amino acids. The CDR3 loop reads CASRYGGYEQYF. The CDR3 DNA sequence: TGTGCCAGCAGGTATGGAGGGTACGAGCAGTACTTC.

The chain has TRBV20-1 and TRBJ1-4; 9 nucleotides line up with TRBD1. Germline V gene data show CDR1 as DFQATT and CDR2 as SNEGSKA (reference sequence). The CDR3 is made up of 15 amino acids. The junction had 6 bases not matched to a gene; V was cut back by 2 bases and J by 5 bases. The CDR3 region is CSARSPDRGNEKLFF. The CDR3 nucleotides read TGCAGTGCTAGAAGTCCTGACAGGGGGAATGAAAAACTGTTTTTT.

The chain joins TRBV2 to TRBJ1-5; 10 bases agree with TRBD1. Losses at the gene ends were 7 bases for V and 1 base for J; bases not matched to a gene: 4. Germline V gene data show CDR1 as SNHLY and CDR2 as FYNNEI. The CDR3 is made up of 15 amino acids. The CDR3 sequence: CASIRDRGSNQPQHF. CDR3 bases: TGTGCCAGCATCAGGGACAGGGGAAGCAATCAGCCCCAGCATTTT.

The CDR3 DNA reads TGTGCCATCAGTGCGGTGAGCGGGAGATCAGATACGCAGTATTTT. Its protein is CAISAVSGRSDTQYF. The genes are TRBV10-3 and TRBJ2-3, with 8 bases aligning to TRBD2. V dropped 4 bases and J dropped 4; count of bases not matched to a gene: 7. CDR3 length: 15 amino acids. Germline CDR1 reads ENHRY; CDR2 reads SYGVKD.